The sequence of this T cell receptor (beta chain) was determined in a study of blood T cells in healthy people across ages. Overall study context: About one barcoded beta molecule per two T cells was captured by template switching.

Alongside a J-beta primer mix, a sample-barcoded 5' primer served in a second PCR lasting about 7 to 11 cycles. Unique molecular identifiers of 12 random nucleotides labeled each cDNA. One entry per CDR3 protein results from TCRdb running MiXCR on the 5' RACE reads. The table includes some 550,000 distinct CDR3 sequences, roughly 43% detected once. Germline lookup yields CDR1 SGHTA and CDR2 FQGNSA. This CDR3 spans 14 amino acids. This clonotype has just a few counts. This receptor was taken from a man older than 75 in good health. The chain combines TRBV7-2 with TRBJ2-5; D uncertain. The end of the DNA aligns better with TRBJ2-7, so the J call may be wrong. Sequenced material: blood. The CDR3 nucleotides are TGTGCCAGCAGCTTAGGGGTCAGCCCCTACGAGCAGTACTTC. It codes for CASSLGVSPYEQYF.